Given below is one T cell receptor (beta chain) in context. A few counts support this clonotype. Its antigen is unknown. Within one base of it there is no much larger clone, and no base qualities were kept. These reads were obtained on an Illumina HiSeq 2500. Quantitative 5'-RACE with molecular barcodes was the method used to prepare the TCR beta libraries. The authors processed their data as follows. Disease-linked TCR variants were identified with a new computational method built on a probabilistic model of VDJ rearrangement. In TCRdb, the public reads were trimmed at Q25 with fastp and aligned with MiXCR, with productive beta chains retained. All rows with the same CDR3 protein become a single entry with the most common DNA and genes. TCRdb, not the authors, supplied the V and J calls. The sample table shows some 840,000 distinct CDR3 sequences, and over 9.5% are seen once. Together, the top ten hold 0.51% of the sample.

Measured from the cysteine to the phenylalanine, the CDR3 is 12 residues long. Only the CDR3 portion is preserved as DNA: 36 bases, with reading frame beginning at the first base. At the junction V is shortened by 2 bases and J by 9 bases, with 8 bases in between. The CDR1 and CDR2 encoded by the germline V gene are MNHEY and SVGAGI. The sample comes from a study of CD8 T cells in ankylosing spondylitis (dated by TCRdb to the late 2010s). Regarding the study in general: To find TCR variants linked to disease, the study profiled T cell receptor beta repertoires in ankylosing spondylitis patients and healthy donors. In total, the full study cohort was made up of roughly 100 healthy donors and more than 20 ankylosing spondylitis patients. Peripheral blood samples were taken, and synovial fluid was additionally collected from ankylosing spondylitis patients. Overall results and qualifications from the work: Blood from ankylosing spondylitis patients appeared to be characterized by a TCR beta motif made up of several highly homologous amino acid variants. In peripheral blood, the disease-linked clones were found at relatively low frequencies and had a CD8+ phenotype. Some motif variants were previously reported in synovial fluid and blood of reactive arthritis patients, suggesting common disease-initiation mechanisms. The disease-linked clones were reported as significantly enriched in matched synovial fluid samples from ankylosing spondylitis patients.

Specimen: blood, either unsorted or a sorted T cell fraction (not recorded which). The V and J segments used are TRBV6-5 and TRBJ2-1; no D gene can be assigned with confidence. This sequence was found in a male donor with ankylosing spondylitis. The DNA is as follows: TGTGCCAGCAGTTACGTGGGCGGTGAGCAGTTCTTC. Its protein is CASSYVGGEQFF.